The T cell receptor (beta chain) under discussion was sequenced for a study of siplizumab effects on memory and regulatory T cells. General observations from the study: Controls showed an average of around 27% Treg-derived mappable alloreactive CD4+ clones, while siplizumab showed roughly 70%. Significant reduction of alloreactive sequences traceable to unstimulated CD4+ memory cells was observed with siplizumab. Few alloreactive clones mapped to unstimulated subsets. Researchers did not confirm the suppressive function of proliferating Tregs from siplizumab cultures.

The germline V gene encodes CDR1 MNHNS and CDR2 SASEGT. This CDR3 has 14 residues. V was trimmed by 11 bases and J by 3 bases, leaving 18 bases between them. As to this clone: What it binds is not known.

The repertoire was sequenced with immunoSEQ multiplex PCR; TCRdb's copy has only in-frame clones and lacks some. The sample lists more than 60,000 clones, roughly 97% occurring once. Sequencing was performed on naive CD8+ T cells sorted from blood. The V call is TRBV6-1, the J call TRBJ2-3; D may be TRBD1 or TRBD2 (7 bases each). This receptor was obtained from a human donor in good health. This CDR3 is CAGGGTAYTDTQYF. The CDR3 nucleotides read TGTGCCGGGGGGGGGACAGCCTATACAGATACGCAGTATTTT.